These 12 T cell receptor beta chains came from one sample sequenced in a study of cytomegalovirus exposure and HLA in healthy donors. Using immunoSEQ multiplex PCR, the repertoire was profiled, and TCRdb retains in-frame clones only, with some absent. The data contain more than 90,000 clones, about 91% of them singletons. Sequencing was carried out using PBMCs. These receptors originate from a man between 18 and 35 years old in good health and CMV-seronegative.

V and J are TRBV10-3 and TRBJ2-5, with D possibly matching TRBD2 (6 bases). The CDR3 is 14 residues long. The V end lost 0 bases, the J end lost 4 bases, and 9 bases lay between the germline ends. Germline V gene sequence: CDR1 ENHRY, CDR2 SYGVKD. The CDR3 reads CAISESGGLETQYF. Here the CDR3 DNA reads TGTGCCATCAGTGAGTCTGGGGGGTTAGAGACCCAGTACTTC.

The chain has TRBV28 and TRBJ2-1; 7 bases are shared with TRBD2. Per germline, CDR1 MDHEN and CDR2 SYDVKM. The junction had 9 bases not matched to a gene; V was cut back by 6 bases and J by 10 bases. The CDR3 sequence is 13 residues long. CDR3 bases: TGTGCCAGCAGCTCTCCGGGACTATACGAGCAGTTCTTC. It yields the protein CASSSPGLYEQFF. Using reference TRBV28 and TRBJ2-1 for the parts outside the CDR3, the full variable domain is DVKVTQSSRYLVKRTGEKVFLECVQDMDHENMFWYRQDPGLGLRLIYFSYDVKMKEKGDIPEGYSVSREKKERFSLILESASTNQTSMYLCASSSPGLYEQFFGPGTRLTVL.

V and J are TRBV6-1 and TRBJ2-1; no firm D call. Trimming removed 2 bases at V and 1 base at J, with 12 bases between. CDR1 and CDR2 (germline): MNHNS, SASEGT. The CDR3 loop spans 16 amino acids. Here the CDR3 reads CASSERYGLSYNEQFF. The DNA of the CDR3 is TGTGCCAGCAGTGAAAGGTACGGGTTATCCTACAATGAGCAGTTCTTC.

J is TRBJ2-7 and V is TRBV7-9; a weak D match, TRBD1 (6 bases). Between the trimmed V and J ends, which lost 2 bases and 7 bases, there was a span of 9 bases. Germline V lookup: CDR1 SEHNR, CDR2 FQNEAQ (reference sequence). The CDR3 runs to 12 residues. CDR3 in DNA: TGTGCCAGCAGCTTAACAGGGATTGAGCAGTACTTC. It encodes CASSLTGIEQYF.

This chain uses TRBV2 with TRBJ2-2; D perhaps matches TRBD2 (6 bases). The V end lost 7 bases, the J end lost 1 base, and 16 bases lay between the germline ends. CDR3 length: 16 residues. Germline CDR1 is SNHLY and CDR2 is FYNNEI. In DNA form, the CDR3 reads TGTGCCAGCATGCGGCGTCGGCGGGAGAACACCGGGGAGCTGTTTTTT. Translating it yields CASMRRRRENTGELFF.

This clone was seen just once. This chain joins TRBV4-2 and TRBJ1-5; TRBD1 matches 7 bases. V was clipped by 4 bases and J by 3 bases; unmatched bases: 3. Germline lookup yields CDR1 LGHNA and CDR2 YNFKEQ. The CDR3 covers 14 residues. CDR3 in DNA: TGTGCCAGCAGCCGGGGACAGCTCAATCAGCCCCAGCATTTT. Its translation: CASSRGQLNQPQHF.

The V and J genes are TRBV5-6 and TRBJ2-3, with D possibly being TRBD1 (5 bases). V was pared by 0 bases and J by 0 bases, with 14 bases between. This CDR3 region has 17 residues. Germline V CDR1 and CDR2: SGHDT, YYEEEE. In DNA, the CDR3 is TGTGCCAGCAGCTTGGAGTTTAGGGGCACTAGCACAGATACGCAGTATTTT. As protein: CASSLEFRGTSTDTQYF.

The chain uses TRBV19 and TRBJ2-7; TRBD2 agrees at 10 bases. Germline lookup yields CDR1 LNHDA and CDR2 SQIVND (reference sequence). Trimming at V came to 5 bases and at J to 3 bases, leaving 7 bases not matched to a gene. This CDR3 region has 15 residues. CDR3 in amino acids: CASSFGLAENYEQYF. CDR3 sequence (DNA): TGTGCCAGTAGTTTCGGACTAGCGGAAAACTACGAGCAGTACTTC.

V is TRBV6-5 and J is TRBJ2-1; TRBD2 matches at 16 bases. J gave up 8 bases and V 6 bases, and 4 bases lay outside the gene matches. Germline V gives CDR1 MNHEY, CDR2 SVGAGI. The CDR3 sequence is 15 residues long. CDR3 sequence (DNA): TGTGCCAGCAGGGGACTAGCGGGGGGGCCCCATGAGCAGTTCTTC. The encoded protein is CASRGLAGGPHEQFF.

This chain uses TRBV7-8 with TRBJ1-5; no definite D call. V shed 2 bases and J shed 3 bases, with 8 bases lying between them. The CDR3 spans 14 residues. Germline CDR1 is SGHVS and CDR2 is FQNEAQ. The CDR3 is CASSLSGVNQPQHF. The DNA for the CDR3 is TGTGCCAGCAGCTTAAGCGGGGTCAATCAGCCCCAGCATTTT.

This chain joins TRBV11-3 and TRBJ2-7; D is ambiguous. CDR3 length: 14 residues. V was cut by 1 base and J by 1 base, with 8 bases left in between. Germline CDR1 and CDR2: SGHNT and YENEEA. DNA of the CDR3: TGTGCCAGCAGCTTAGTTTCTGTGTCCTACGAGCAGTACTTC. Translation gives CASSLVSVSYEQYF.

The chain couples TRBV5-6 to TRBJ2-7, with a weak D call TRBD1 (6 bases). Germline V lookup: CDR1 SGHDT, CDR2 YYEEEE. CDR3 length equals 12 residues. Trimming pared 3 bases from V and 4 bases from J, leaving 8 bases between. As DNA, the CDR3 is TGTGCCAGCAGCTCACAGGGTTACGAGCAGTACTTC. Translating gives CASSSQGYEQYF.